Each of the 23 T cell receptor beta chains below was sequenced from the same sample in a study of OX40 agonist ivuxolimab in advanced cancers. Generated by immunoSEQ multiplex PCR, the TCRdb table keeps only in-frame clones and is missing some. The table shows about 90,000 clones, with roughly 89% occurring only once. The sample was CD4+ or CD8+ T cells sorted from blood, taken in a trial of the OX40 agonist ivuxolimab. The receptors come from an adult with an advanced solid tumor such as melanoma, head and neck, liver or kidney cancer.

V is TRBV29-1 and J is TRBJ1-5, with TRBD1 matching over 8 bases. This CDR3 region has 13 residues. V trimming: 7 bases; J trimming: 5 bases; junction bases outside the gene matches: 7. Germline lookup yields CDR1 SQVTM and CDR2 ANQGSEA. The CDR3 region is CSARTGFDQPQHF. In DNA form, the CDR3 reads TGCAGCGCCAGGACAGGGTTTGATCAGCCCCAGCATTTT.

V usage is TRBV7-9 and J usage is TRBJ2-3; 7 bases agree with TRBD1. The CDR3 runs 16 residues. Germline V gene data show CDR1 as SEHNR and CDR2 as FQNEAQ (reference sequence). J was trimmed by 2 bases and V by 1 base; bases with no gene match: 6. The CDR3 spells CASSLGTGTATDTQYF. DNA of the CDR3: TGTGCCAGCAGCTTAGGGACCGGGACAGCCACAGATACGCAGTATTTT.

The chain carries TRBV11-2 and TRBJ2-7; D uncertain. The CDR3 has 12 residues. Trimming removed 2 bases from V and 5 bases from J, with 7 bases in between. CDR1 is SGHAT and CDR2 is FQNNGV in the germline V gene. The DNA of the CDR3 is TGTGCCAGCAGCTTATGGCGTAACGAGCAGTACTTC. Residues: CASSLWRNEQYF.

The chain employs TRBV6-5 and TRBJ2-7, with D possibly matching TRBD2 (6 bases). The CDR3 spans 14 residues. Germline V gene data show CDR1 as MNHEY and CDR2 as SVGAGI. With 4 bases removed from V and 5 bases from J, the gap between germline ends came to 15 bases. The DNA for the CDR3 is TGTGCCAGCAGTTGGGGGTTGGCGGGGAACGAGCAGTACTTC. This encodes CASSWGLAGNEQYF.

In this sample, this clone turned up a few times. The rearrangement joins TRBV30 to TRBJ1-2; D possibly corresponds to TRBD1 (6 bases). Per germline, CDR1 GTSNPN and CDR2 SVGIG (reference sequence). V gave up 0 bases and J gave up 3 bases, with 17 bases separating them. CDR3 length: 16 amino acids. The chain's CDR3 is CAWSVLRAGAYYGYTF. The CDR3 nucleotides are TGTGCCTGGAGTGTACTGAGGGCAGGGGCCTACTATGGCTACACCTTC.

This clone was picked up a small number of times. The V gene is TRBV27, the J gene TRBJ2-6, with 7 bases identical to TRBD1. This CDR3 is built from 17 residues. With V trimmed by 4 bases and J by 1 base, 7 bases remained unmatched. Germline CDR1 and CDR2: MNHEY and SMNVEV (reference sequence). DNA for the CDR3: TGTGCCAGCAGTTCACAGGGGACAATGTCTGGGGCCAACGTCCTGACTTTC. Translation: CASSSQGTMSGANVLTF.

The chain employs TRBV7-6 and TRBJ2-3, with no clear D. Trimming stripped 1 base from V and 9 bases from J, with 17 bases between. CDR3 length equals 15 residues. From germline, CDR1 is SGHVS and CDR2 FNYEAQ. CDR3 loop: CASSLVRLMVRTQYF. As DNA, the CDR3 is TGTGCCAGCAGCTTAGTCAGGTTAATGGTTAGGACGCAGTATTTT.

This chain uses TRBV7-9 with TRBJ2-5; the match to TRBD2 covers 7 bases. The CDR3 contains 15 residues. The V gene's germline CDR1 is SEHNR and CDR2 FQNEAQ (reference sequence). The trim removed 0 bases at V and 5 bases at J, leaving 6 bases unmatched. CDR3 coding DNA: TGTGCCAGCAGCTTAGCGCCGGGAGGCTTCGAGACCCAGTACTTC. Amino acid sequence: CASSLAPGGFETQYF.

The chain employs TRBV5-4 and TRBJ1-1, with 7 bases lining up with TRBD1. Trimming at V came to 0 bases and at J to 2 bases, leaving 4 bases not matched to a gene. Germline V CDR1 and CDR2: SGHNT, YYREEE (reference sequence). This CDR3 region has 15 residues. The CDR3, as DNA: TGTGCCAGCAGCTTGGCCGGGACAGCAAACACTGAAGCTTTCTTT. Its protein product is CASSLAGTANTEAFF. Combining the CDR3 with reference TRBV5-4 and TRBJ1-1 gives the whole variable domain ETGVTQSPTHLIKTRGQQVTLRCSSQSGHNTVSWYQQALGQGPQFIFQYYREEENGRGNFPPRFSGLQFPNYSSELNVNALELDDSALYLCASSLAGTANTEAFFGQGTRLTVV.

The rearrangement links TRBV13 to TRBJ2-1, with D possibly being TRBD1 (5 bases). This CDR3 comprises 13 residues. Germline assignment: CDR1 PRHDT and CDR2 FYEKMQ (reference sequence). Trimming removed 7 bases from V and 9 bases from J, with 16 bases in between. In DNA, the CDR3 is TGTGCCAGCATGCTCCCAAACAGGCGTGAGCAGTTCTTC. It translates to CASMLPNRREQFF.

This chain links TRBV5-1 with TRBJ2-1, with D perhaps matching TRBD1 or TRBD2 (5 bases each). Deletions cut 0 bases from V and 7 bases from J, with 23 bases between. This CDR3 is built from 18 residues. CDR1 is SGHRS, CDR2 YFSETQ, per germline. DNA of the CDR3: TGCGCCAGCAGCTTGGTTCCCCAGGGATCCGGGGCAGGGAATGAGCAGTTCTTC. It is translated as CASSLVPQGSGAGNEQFF.

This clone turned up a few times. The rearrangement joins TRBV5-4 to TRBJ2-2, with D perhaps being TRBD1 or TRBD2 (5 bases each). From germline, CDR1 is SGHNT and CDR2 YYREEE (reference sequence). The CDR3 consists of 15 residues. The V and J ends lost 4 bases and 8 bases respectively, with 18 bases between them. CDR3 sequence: CASSPTARDVGELFF. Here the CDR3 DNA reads TGTGCCAGCAGCCCCACAGCCCGGGACGTGGGGGAGCTGTTTTTT.

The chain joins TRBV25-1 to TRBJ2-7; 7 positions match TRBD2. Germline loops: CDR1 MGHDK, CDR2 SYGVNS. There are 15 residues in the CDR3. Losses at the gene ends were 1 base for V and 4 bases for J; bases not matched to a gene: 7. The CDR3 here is CASSESGGAVYEQYF. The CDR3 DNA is TGTGCCAGCAGTGAATCGGGGGGAGCAGTGTACGAGCAGTACTTC.

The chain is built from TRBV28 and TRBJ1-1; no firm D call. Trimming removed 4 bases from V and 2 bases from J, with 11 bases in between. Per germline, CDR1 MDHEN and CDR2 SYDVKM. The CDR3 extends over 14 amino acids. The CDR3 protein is CASSSLDLNTEAFF. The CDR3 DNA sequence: TGTGCCAGCAGTTCCCTGGACCTTAACACTGAAGCTTTCTTT.

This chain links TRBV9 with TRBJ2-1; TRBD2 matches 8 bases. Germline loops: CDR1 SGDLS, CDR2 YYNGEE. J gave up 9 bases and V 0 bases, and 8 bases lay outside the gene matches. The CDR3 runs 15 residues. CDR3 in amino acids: CASSVDPGGLGEQFF. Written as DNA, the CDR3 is TGTGCCAGCAGCGTAGACCCGGGAGGGCTTGGTGAGCAGTTCTTC.

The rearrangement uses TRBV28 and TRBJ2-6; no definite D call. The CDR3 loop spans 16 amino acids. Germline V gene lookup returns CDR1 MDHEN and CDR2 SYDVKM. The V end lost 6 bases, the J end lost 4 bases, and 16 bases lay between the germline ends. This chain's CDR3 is CASRETKPDGANVLTF. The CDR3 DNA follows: TGTGCCAGCAGGGAAACCAAACCTGACGGGGCCAACGTCCTGACTTTC.

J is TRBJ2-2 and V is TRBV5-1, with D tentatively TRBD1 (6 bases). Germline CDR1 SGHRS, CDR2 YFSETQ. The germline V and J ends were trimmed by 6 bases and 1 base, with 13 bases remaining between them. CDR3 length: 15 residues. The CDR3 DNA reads TGCGCCAGCAAGTTAGGGGGTGAGAACACCGGGGAGCTGTTTTTT. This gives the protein CASKLGGENTGELFF. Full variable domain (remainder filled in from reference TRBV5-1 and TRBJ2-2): KAGVTQTPRYLIKTRGQQVTLSCSPISGHRSVSWYQQTPGQGLQFLFEYFSETQRNKGNFPGRFSGRQFSNSRSEMNVSTLELGDSALYLCASKLGGENTGELFFGEGSRLTVL.

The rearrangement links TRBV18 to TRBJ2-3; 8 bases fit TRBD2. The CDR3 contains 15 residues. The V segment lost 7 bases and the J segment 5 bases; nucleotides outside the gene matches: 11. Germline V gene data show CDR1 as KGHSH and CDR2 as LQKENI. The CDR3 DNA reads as TGTGCCAGCTTAAAAACGGGAGGGCCTGTAGATACGCAGTATTTT. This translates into CASLKTGGPVDTQYF.

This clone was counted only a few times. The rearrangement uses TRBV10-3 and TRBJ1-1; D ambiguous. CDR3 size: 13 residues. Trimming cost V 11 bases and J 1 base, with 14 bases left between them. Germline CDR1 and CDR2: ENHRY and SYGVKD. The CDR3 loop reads CASRRSENTEAFF. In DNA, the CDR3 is TGTGCCTCCAGGAGGTCGGAGAACACTGAAGCTTTCTTT.

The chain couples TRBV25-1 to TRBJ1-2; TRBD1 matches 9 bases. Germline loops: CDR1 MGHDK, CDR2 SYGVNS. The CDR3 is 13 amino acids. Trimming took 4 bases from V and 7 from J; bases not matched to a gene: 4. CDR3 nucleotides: TGTGCCAGCAGTGGAGGACAGGGGAGTGGCTACACCTTC. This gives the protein CASSGGQGSGYTF.

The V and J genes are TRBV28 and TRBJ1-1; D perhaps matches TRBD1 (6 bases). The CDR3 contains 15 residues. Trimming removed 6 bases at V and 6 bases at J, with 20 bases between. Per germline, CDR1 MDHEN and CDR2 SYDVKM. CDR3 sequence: CASSTRWQGLPEAFF. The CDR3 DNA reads TGTGCCAGCAGCACCCGGTGGCAGGGGCTCCCTGAAGCTTTCTTT.

Here the CDR3 reads CASSGGSTDTQYF. The CDR3 nucleotides are TGTGCCAGCTCTGGCGGTAGCACAGATACGCAGTATTTT. The rearrangement joins TRBV18 to TRBJ2-3, with unresolved D. In germline, CDR1 is KGHSH, CDR2 LQKENI. V lost 6 bases, J lost 0 bases, and 7 bases lay in between. The CDR3 length is 13 residues.

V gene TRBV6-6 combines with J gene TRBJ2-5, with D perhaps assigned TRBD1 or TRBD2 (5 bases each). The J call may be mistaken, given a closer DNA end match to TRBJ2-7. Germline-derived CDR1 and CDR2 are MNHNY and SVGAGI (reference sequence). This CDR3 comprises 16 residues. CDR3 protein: CASSRNAGTAFDEQYF. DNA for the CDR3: TGTGCCAGCAGTCGAAACGCCGGGACCGCCTTCGACGAGCAGTACTTC.